Below, 32 T cell receptor beta chains from the same sample are listed, as sequenced in a study of shared clonotypes between healthy human individuals. CD45RO negativity and positive selection for CCR7 defined naive CD8 cells, a population that excluded terminally differentiated effector memory CD45RA+ cells. Measured with immunoSEQ multiplex PCR; TCRdb has only the in-frame clones, and not every one. The sample has 1.5 million to 2.5 million clones, about 94% seen once. The sample taken for sequencing was naive CD8+ T cells sorted from blood. These receptors were taken from a man between 18 and 35 years old in good health.

V is TRBV5-1 and J is TRBJ2-1; 7 bases match TRBD2. Trimming at V came to 4 bases and at J to 8 bases, leaving 6 bases not matched to a gene. Germline V gene data show CDR1 as SGHRS and CDR2 as YFSETQ. CDR3 length: 13 residues. The CDR3 DNA sequence: TGCGCCAGCAGCCTACGACTAGCACATGAGCAGTTCTTC. This encodes CASSLRLAHEQFF.

This clone was recorded many times. This chain's CDR3 is CASSLRGDSYNQPQHF. CDR3 nucleotides: TGTGCCAGCAGTTTAAGGGGGGACAGCTATAATCAGCCCCAGCATTTT. The chain joins TRBV28 to TRBJ1-5, with 7 bases identical to TRBD1. This CDR3 is 16 amino acids long. Trimming removed 2 bases from V and 4 bases from J; junction bases left unmatched: 8. Germline V lookup: CDR1 MDHEN, CDR2 SYDVKM.

Of note for this clone: Its ends do not fully match the called genes, so a read error is possible. This chain uses TRBV2 with TRBJ1-2; a possible D gene is TRBD1 (6 bases). The germline V gene has CDR1 SNHLY and CDR2 FYNNEI. The CDR3 runs 15 residues. CDR3 sequence reads: CASSEGGGRYYGYTF. The CDR3 DNA sequence: TGTGCCAGCAGCGAAGGTGGGGGCCGATACTATGGCTACACCTTC.

The chain uses TRBV5-4 and TRBJ1-4; 7 bases map to TRBD1. V shed 2 bases and J 5 bases; nucleotides not matched to a gene: 6. The CDR3 totals 15 residues. The germline V gene encodes CDR1 SGHNT and CDR2 YYREEE (reference sequence). The CDR3 loop reads CASSFSAGGNEKLFF. The CDR3 DNA is TGTGCCAGCAGCTTCTCGGCAGGGGGGAATGAAAAACTGTTTTTT.

In DNA, the CDR3 is TGTGCCAGCAGTGACAATCGGATGGGGACAGGGTCCGCCGGGGAGCTGTTTTTT. Protein: CASSDNRMGTGSAGELFF. V is TRBV25-1 and J is TRBJ2-2; 9 bases are shared with TRBD1. The length of the CDR3 is 18 residues. Looked up from germline, CDR1 is MGHDK and CDR2 is SYGVNS. Trimming took 3 bases from V and 6 from J; bases not matched to a gene: 14. Filled out from reference TRBV25-1 and TRBJ2-2, the complete variable domain reads EADIYQTPRYLVIGTGKKITLECSQTMGHDKMYWYQQDPGMELHLIHYSYGVNSTEKGDLSSESTVSRIRTEHFPLTLESARPSHTSQYLCASSDNRMGTGSAGELFFGEGSRLTVL.

The chain couples TRBV4-1 to TRBJ1-2, with a weak D call TRBD1 (6 bases). The CDR3 runs to 13 residues. V lost 2 bases, J lost 6 bases, and 10 bases lay in between. Looked up from germline, CDR1 is MGHRA and CDR2 is YSYEKL. The CDR3 is CASSQTNRDGYTF. The CDR3, as DNA: TGCGCCAGCAGCCAAACGAACAGGGATGGCTACACCTTC.

The chain employs TRBV19 and TRBJ1-2, with 9 nucleotides matching TRBD1. CDR1 is LNHDA, CDR2 SQIVND, per germline (reference sequence). The CDR3 covers 15 residues. V was pared by 3 bases and J by 4 bases, with 6 bases of the junction left unmatched. CDR3 residues: CASSIDRGSGYGYTF. CDR3 DNA: TGTGCCAGTAGTATCGACAGGGGGAGCGGCTATGGCTACACCTTC.

Note on this clone: The same CDR3 also results from other DNA sequences found in this sample. The gene calls are TRBV27 and TRBJ1-5; D gene uncertain. This CDR3 region has 12 residues. Trimming removed 5 bases at V and 2 bases at J, with 4 bases between. From germline, CDR1 is MNHEY and CDR2 SMNVEV (reference sequence). CDR3 in DNA: TGTGCCAGCAGTCCGGGCAATCAGCCCCAGCATTTT. Protein sequence: CASSPGNQPQHF.

This chain links TRBV6-5 with TRBJ1-2, with 7 bases matching TRBD1. Per the germline V gene, CDR1 is MNHEY and CDR2 is SVGAGI. This CDR3 has 14 amino acids. Trimming took 1 base from V and 2 from J; bases not matched to a gene: 1. Here the CDR3 reads CASSYYRGNYGYTF. CDR3 coding DNA: TGTGCCAGCAGTTACTACAGGGGAAACTATGGCTACACCTTC.

The J gene is TRBJ2-1, the V gene TRBV7-6; TRBD1 matches at 9 bases. The CDR3 runs 15 residues. Losses at the gene ends were 0 bases for V and 5 bases for J; bases not matched to a gene: 2. CDR1 and CDR2 from the germline V gene are SGHVS and FNYEAQ. Written as DNA, the CDR3 is TGTGCCAGCAGCTTAGCCGGGACAGGGAACAATGAGCAGTTCTTC. It is translated as CASSLAGTGNNEQFF.

The DNA for the CDR3 is TGTGCCAGCAGTTTAGCTGAGTTGGTGGAGACCCAGTACTTC. This codes for CASSLAELVETQYF. The chain uses TRBV28 and TRBJ2-5, with D uncertain. Trimming removed 2 bases from V and 5 bases from J, with 12 bases in between. Germline V gene sequence: CDR1 MDHEN, CDR2 SYDVKM. This CDR3 region has 14 residues.

The chain has TRBV5-4 and TRBJ2-3; D gene ambiguous. The CDR3 runs 13 residues. The germline V gene encodes CDR1 SGHNT and CDR2 YYREEE (reference sequence). V lost 7 bases and J 2 bases, leaving 11 bases between the germline ends. CDR3 bases: TGTGCCAGCGGGGATCCGAACACAGATACGCAGTATTTT. Translated: CASGDPNTDTQYF.

The V gene is TRBV27, the J gene TRBJ2-5; TRBD1 matches 7 bases. V lost 5 bases to trimming and J lost 4 bases; unmatched junction nucleotides: 4. The length of the CDR3 is 13 residues. Per the germline V gene, CDR1 is MNHEY and CDR2 is SMNVEV (reference sequence). CDR3 bases: TGTGCCAGCAGTCCGGGACAGAGAGAGACCCAGTACTTC. Its protein product is CASSPGQRETQYF.

V and J are TRBV4-1 and TRBJ2-1, with 10 bases matching TRBD2. Looked up from germline, CDR1 is MGHRA and CDR2 is YSYEKL. CDR3 length: 15 residues. Trimming took 2 bases from V and 9 from J; bases not matched to a gene: 7. For the CDR3, the DNA is TGCGCCAGCAGCCAACCGGGACTAGCGTTTGGTGAGCAGTTCTTC. Residues: CASSQPGLAFGEQFF.

The chain uses TRBV4-1 and TRBJ2-3; 10 nucleotides agree with TRBD2. Germline-derived CDR1 and CDR2 are MGHRA and YSYEKL. The CDR3 covers 19 residues. The V and J ends lost 0 bases and 0 bases, in that order; junction bases with no gene match: 9. This CDR3 reads CASSQDGLAADTSTDTQYF. DNA of the CDR3: TGCGCCAGCAGCCAAGACGGACTAGCGGCAGACACTAGCACAGATACGCAGTATTTT.

V usage is TRBV27 and J usage is TRBJ2-7, with 7 bases aligning to TRBD1. This CDR3 spans 13 amino acids. Trimming at V came to 8 bases and at J to 3 bases, leaving 7 bases not matched to a gene. The germline V gene has CDR1 MNHEY and CDR2 SMNVEV (reference sequence). CDR3 nucleotide sequence: TGTGCCAGCGCTCCGACAGGGTACTACGAGCAGTACTTC. This sequence encodes CASAPTGYYEQYF.

Concerning this clone itself: In the same sample, other DNA sequences code for this CDR3. The chain links TRBV5-4 to TRBJ2-5; TRBD1 might be the D (5 bases). This CDR3 has 13 residues. The germline V gene has CDR1 SGHNT and CDR2 YYREEE (reference sequence). V was trimmed by 4 bases and J by 0 bases, leaving 7 bases between them. CDR3 region: CASSPTDQETQYF. Here the CDR3 DNA reads TGTGCCAGCAGCCCGACAGACCAAGAGACCCAGTACTTC.

The CDR3 region is CASGLVTGGREPQHF. CDR3 DNA sequence: TGTGCTAGTGGTTTGGTGACAGGGGGACGGGAGCCCCAGCATTTT. This rearrangement joins TRBV12-5 to TRBJ1-5, with TRBD1 matching over 9 bases. J was trimmed by 8 bases and V by 0 bases; bases with no gene match: 5. Germline CDR1 is LGHNT and CDR2 is FRNRAP. The CDR3 is made up of 15 amino acids. Complete variable domain (other parts from reference TRBV12-5 and TRBJ1-5): DARVTQTPRHKVTEMGQEVTMRCQPILGHNTVFWYRQTMMQGLELLAYFRNRAPLDDSGMPKDRFSAEMPDATLATLKIQPSEPRDSAVYFCASGLVTGGREPQHFGDGTRLSIL.

CDR3 sequence reads: CASRPGTGYEQYF. As DNA, the CDR3 is TGTGCCAGCAGACCCGGGACGGGGTACGAGCAGTACTTC. The V call is TRBV27, the J call TRBJ2-7; either TRBD1 or TRBD2 may fit D (5 bases each). Germline V gene data show CDR1 as MNHEY and CDR2 as SMNVEV (reference sequence). This CDR3 has 13 residues. V shed 6 bases and J shed 4 bases, with 13 bases lying between them.

The chain carries TRBV7-9 and TRBJ2-5, with 8 bases identical to TRBD1. The trim removed 5 bases at V and 3 bases at J, leaving 5 bases unmatched. This CDR3 contains 14 residues. Germline CDR1 and CDR2: SEHNR and FQNEAQ (reference sequence). In DNA, the CDR3 is TGTGCCAGCAGCCAACGGGACAGGAAAGAGACCCAGTACTTC. Amino acid sequence: CASSQRDRKETQYF.

This clone was observed a single time. The CDR3 sequence is CASAAAGLAEAFF. Here the CDR3 DNA reads TGCGCCAGCGCCGCGGCAGGCTTGGCTGAAGCTTTCTTT. The chain links TRBV5-1 to TRBJ1-1; no firm D call. Trimming took off 7 bases at V and 6 bases at J, with 16 bases between the two ends. CDR3 length: 13 amino acids. Germline V CDR1 and CDR2: SGHRS, YFSETQ.

The V call is TRBV30, the J call TRBJ2-7; D is unresolved. Germline V gene sequence: CDR1 GTSNPN, CDR2 SVGIG (reference sequence). The CDR3 sequence is 14 residues long. V was clipped by 2 bases and J by 2 bases, with 13 bases between them. CDR3 bases: TGTGCCTGGAGTCAATCGTCAGGTACCTACGAGCAGTACTTC. It codes for CAWSQSSGTYEQYF.

The rearrangement links TRBV19 to TRBJ2-1; the D call may be TRBD1 or TRBD2 (5 bases each). CDR1 is LNHDA and CDR2 is SQIVND in the germline V gene (reference sequence). The CDR3 is 14 residues long. Between the trimmed V and J ends, which lost 6 bases and 8 bases, there was a span of 17 bases. Here the CDR3 DNA reads TGTGCCAGTAGCATGGGACCCCCTGGGGATGAGCAGTTCTTC. It translates to CASSMGPPGDEQFF.

This chain connects TRBV5-6 to TRBJ1-1; D is ambiguous. This CDR3 comprises 13 residues. The V and J ends lost 1 base and 3 bases respectively, with 7 bases between them. In germline, CDR1 is SGHDT, CDR2 YYEEEE. The CDR3 protein is CASSLFQDTEAFF. The DNA for the CDR3 is TGTGCCAGCAGCTTGTTTCAGGACACTGAAGCTTTCTTT.

Only one count was recorded for this clone. The CDR3 loop reads CSVKLQGAGNTIYF. In DNA form, the CDR3 reads TGCAGCGTTAAATTACAGGGGGCTGGAAACACCATATATTTT. V is TRBV29-1 and J is TRBJ1-3; 8 bases are a match to TRBD1. CDR1 SQVTM and CDR2 ANQGSEA come from the germline V gene. J gave up 2 bases and V 5 bases, and 5 bases lay outside the gene matches. The CDR3 covers 14 residues.

The rearrangement joins TRBV4-1 to TRBJ2-2, with D perhaps TRBD1 or TRBD2 (6 bases each). This CDR3 is built from 14 residues. Germline CDR1 reads MGHRA; CDR2 reads YSYEKL. Trimming left V 4 bases short and J 6 bases short, with 12 bases between. CDR3 nucleotides: TGCGCCAGCAGCCCGAGCCGGGGGCCCGGGGAGCTGTTTTTT. Translating it yields CASSPSRGPGELFF.

This chain connects TRBV6-5 to TRBJ1-2, with 8 bases aligning to TRBD1. Germline V gives CDR1 MNHEY, CDR2 SVGAGI. The CDR3 has 15 amino acids. J was trimmed by 3 bases and V by 2 bases; bases with no gene match: 5. Written as DNA, the CDR3 is TGTGCCAGCAGTTACACGATGACAGGGGACTATGGCTACACCTTC. Amino acids: CASSYTMTGDYGYTF.

This chain uses TRBV4-3 with TRBJ2-1; D is possibly TRBD2 (5 bases). Trimming shortened V by 4 bases and J by 7 bases, and 20 bases separated the two germline ends. Germline CDR1 is LGHNA and CDR2 is YSLEER. CDR3 length: 16 residues. The CDR3 coding sequence is TGCGCCAGCAGCCGAGGGTTCCAAAATCCGGGGAATGAGCAGTTCTTC. This sequence encodes CASSRGFQNPGNEQFF.

About this clone: The sample holds other DNA sequences that translate to the same CDR3. This sequence joins TRBV7-9 and TRBJ1-6, with 8 bases identical to TRBD1. Germline V gives CDR1 SEHNR, CDR2 FQNEAQ (reference sequence). The CDR3 is made up of 14 amino acids. With 4 bases clipped from V and 9 bases from J, the junction kept 5 bases outside the gene matches. In nucleotides, the CDR3 is TGTGCCAGCAGCTCCGGACAGGGAGGTTCACCCCTCCACTTT. Translating gives CASSSGQGGSPLHF.

This sequence joins TRBV19 and TRBJ1-2; D ambiguous. Per germline, CDR1 LNHDA and CDR2 SQIVND (reference sequence). The V and J ends lost 3 bases and 8 bases respectively, with 19 bases between them. The CDR3 has 15 amino acids. This CDR3 reads CASSMWTSHYEGYTF. DNA for the CDR3: TGTGCCAGTAGTATGTGGACCTCGCACTATGAAGGCTACACCTTC.

The V and J genes are TRBV5-4 and TRBJ2-7; D not resolved. Germline V lookup: CDR1 SGHNT, CDR2 YYREEE (reference sequence). The V gene lost 0 bases and the J gene lost 6 bases, with 7 bases spanning the gap. The CDR3 has 12 residues. The CDR3 loop is CASSLAFSEQYF. For the CDR3, the DNA is TGTGCCAGCAGCTTGGCGTTCTCCGAGCAGTACTTC.

This clone was detected only a few times. The chain recombines TRBV4-1 with TRBJ2-7; 11 nucleotides agree with TRBD2. Germline trimming cut 3 bases from V and 3 bases from J; bases unmatched to any gene: 4. CDR3 size: 15 residues. The germline V gene encodes CDR1 MGHRA and CDR2 YSYEKL. The CDR3 DNA reads as TGCGCCAGCAGCCAGGGGACTAGCGGCTTCTACGAGCAGTACTTC. Encoded protein: CASSQGTSGFYEQYF.